The count of the clone carrying this TCR beta chain is one. This record belongs to a study of blood T cell repertoires in COVID-19. The data were produced by immunoSEQ multiplex PCR, yet TCRdb's version contains in-frame clones alone and is incomplete. The sample consists of approximately 250,000 clones, about 88% of them appearing once. The germline V gene encodes CDR1 SEHNR and CDR2 FQNEAQ (reference sequence). This CDR3 spans 14 amino acids. Deletions cut 5 bases from V and 5 bases from J, with 15 bases between. The sequence was collected from an older woman with COVID-19, enrolled during active disease. Input material: peripheral blood. The chain carries TRBV7-9 and TRBJ1-2; unclear D gene. The CDR3 region has the DNA TGTGCCAGCAGCCGGATGAGATCGGGATATGGCTACACCTTC. It translates to CASSRMRSGYGYTF.